The 9 T cell receptor beta chains presented below share a single source sample, sequenced in a study of PD-L1 blockade in urothelial cancer. Time point indicated: pretreatment peripheral blood. The repertoire was sequenced with immunoSEQ multiplex PCR; TCRdb's copy has only in-frame clones and lacks some. The sample lists tens of thousands of clones; 82% were seen once. Material: PBMCs, obtained around atezolizumab (anti-PD-L1) treatment. All receptors derive from a man over 45 with urothelial cancer.

The CDR3 protein is CASRTGHTGELFF. CDR3 DNA sequence: TGTGCCAGCAGAACAGGGCACACCGGGGAGCTGTTTTTT. The chain couples TRBV7-3 to TRBJ2-2; perhaps TRBD1 as D (6 bases). V was trimmed by 6 bases and J by 3 bases, leaving 8 bases between them. Germline loops: CDR1 SGHTA, CDR2 FQGTGA. The CDR3 totals 13 residues.

CDR3 DNA: TGCGCCAGCAGCCCCGGGACTATGGCAGATACGCAGTATTTT. Protein: CASSPGTMADTQYF. The chain combines TRBV5-1 with TRBJ2-3, with 7 nucleotides matching TRBD2. The ends lost 4 bases at V and 4 bases at J; junction bases unmatched: 6. The germline CDR1 and CDR2 sequences are SGHRS and YFSETQ. The length of the CDR3 is 14 residues.

The DNA of the CDR3 is TGTGCCAGCAGTTTCCCGGGGACAGGGGTTTCCTATAGCAATCAGCCCCAGCATTTT. Protein: CASSFPGTGVSYSNQPQHF. The V gene is TRBV28, the J gene TRBJ1-5; 10 positions agree with TRBD1. CDR1 and CDR2 from the germline V gene are MDHEN and SYDVKM. The junction had 11 bases not matched to a gene; V was cut back by 3 bases and J by 0 bases. The CDR3 has 19 residues.

The chain links TRBV5-1 to TRBJ2-5; 11 nucleotides match TRBD2. Trimming took 3 bases from V and 3 from J; bases not matched to a gene: 1. Germline CDR1 reads SGHRS; CDR2 reads YFSETQ. This CDR3 region has 14 residues. The CDR3 region has the DNA TGCGCCAGCAGCTCGGGACTAGCGGAAGAGACCCAGTACTTC. This sequence encodes CASSSGLAEETQYF. Full variable domain (missing parts from reference TRBV5-1 and TRBJ2-5): KAGVTQTPRYLIKTRGQQVTLSCSPISGHRSVSWYQQTPGQGLQFLFEYFSETQRNKGNFPGRFSGRQFSNSRSEMNVSTLELGDSALYLCASSSGLAEETQYFGPGTRLLVL.

V usage is TRBV19 and J usage is TRBJ2-2, with 12 bases identical to TRBD1. V trimming: 6 bases; J trimming: 3 bases; junction bases outside the gene matches: 11. Germline assignment: CDR1 LNHDA and CDR2 SQIVND (reference sequence). The CDR3 has 18 amino acids. The DNA of the CDR3 is TGTGCCAGTAGGCCGGGGGACAGGGGGCTTGTGTACACCGGGGAGCTGTTTTTT. Protein: CASRPGDRGLVYTGELFF.

The rearrangement uses TRBV15 and TRBJ2-1; 9 nucleotides line up with TRBD2. Germline loops: CDR1 LNHNV, CDR2 YYDKDF (reference sequence). This CDR3 comprises 16 residues. V lost 0 bases and J lost 3; bases outside the gene matches: 3. Written as DNA, the CDR3 is TGTGCCACCAGCAGAGATATACTAGCGGGCTACAATGAGCAGTTCTTC. Its translation is CATSRDILAGYNEQFF.

With regard to this clone: Compared with germline, one end of the junction differs, possibly owing to a read error. This sequence joins TRBV7-7 and TRBJ2-5; 7 nucleotides agree with TRBD1. In germline, CDR1 is SSHAT, CDR2 FNYEAQ (reference sequence). This CDR3 region has 15 residues. The CDR3 nucleotides are TGTGCTAGCAGCTTTGACCCGACAGGGAAAGAGACCCAGTACTTC. Encoded protein: CASSFDPTGKETQYF.

V usage is TRBV9 and J usage is TRBJ2-3, with a possible D match to TRBD1 (7 bases). The CDR3 has 16 residues. Germline V lookup: CDR1 SGDLS, CDR2 YYNGEE. V lost 3 bases to trimming and J lost 0 bases, with 14 bases between them. As DNA, the CDR3 is TGTGCCAGCAGCGGCGGCGGGACAGTAAGCACAGATACGCAGTATTTT. Translation: CASSGGGTVSTDTQYF. The full variable domain, its missing parts supplied by reference TRBV9 and TRBJ2-3, is DSGVTQTPKHLITATGQRVTLRCSPRSGDLSVYWYQQSLDQGLQFLIQYYNGEERAKGNILERFSAQQFPDLHSELNLSSLELGDSALYFCASSGGGTVSTDTQYFGPGTRLTVL.

This clone has just a few counts. The same CDR3 also results from other DNA sequences found in this sample. The DNA of the CDR3 is TGTGCCAGCAGCTTAGACATGAACACTGAAGCTTTCTTT. As protein: CASSLDMNTEAFF. The gene calls are TRBV7-9 and TRBJ1-1; D is undetermined. Germline V gene sequence: CDR1 SEHNR, CDR2 FQNEAQ (reference sequence). CDR3 length: 13 residues. Trimming shortened V by 1 base and J by 0 bases, and 3 bases separated the two germline ends.